This T cell receptor (beta chain) was captured in a study of T-cell reconstitution after alpha-beta-depleted transplantation in children. Regarding the study as a whole: Several hundred expanded graft clones reportedly supplied alpha-beta T cells about two months after transplant. From newly produced T cells came most of the T-cell counts and diversity one year after transplant.

Concerning this clonotype: What it recognizes is unknown.

Library preparation (for TCRbeta) was performed with unique molecular identifiers. TCRdb re-called the PCR reads through MiXCR, storing one row per CDR3 protein. The data hold thousands of distinct CDR3 sequences, with under 20% observed a single time. This material consisted of PBMCs, mostly from graft donor cells, taken 60 days after TCRalphabeta/CD19-depleted stem cell transplant. The sequence was obtained from a male patient younger than 18 who had a stem cell transplant for acute myeloid leukemia, so the T cells may come from the graft donor.

Here the CDR3 reads CASSQTVDYGYTF. DNA for the CDR3: TGTGCCAGCAGTCAGACAGTAGACTATGGCTACACCTTC. The chain uses TRBV27 and TRBJ1-2; TRBD1 might be the D (5 bases). The CDR3 loop spans 13 amino acids. CDR1 is MNHEY and CDR2 is SMNVEV in the germline V gene (reference sequence). The germline V and J ends were trimmed by 5 bases and 3 bases, with 10 bases remaining between them.